This T cell receptor beta chain was identified in a study of T cell repertoires in cytomegalovirus infection. Study at large: Epitope selection comprised recently identified HLA-C-restricted CMV epitopes and well-studied HLA-B-restricted CMV epitopes. Both CMV infection and a matching HLA type were indicated by public TCR beta signatures.

Overall study results and limits: The study identified carriers of CMV plus the relevant HLA from cumulative public TCR beta family frequency.

About this clonotype itself: Antigen unknown.

TCRdb analysed the reads with MiXCR anew, one entry per CDR3 protein. The data contain approximately 310,000 distinct CDR3 sequences, around a quarter of them singletons. The V segment lost 8 bases and the J segment 2 bases; nucleotides outside the gene matches: 6. In germline, CDR1 is MNHEY, CDR2 SVGAGI. This CDR3 comprises 14 residues. The sample was cultured PBMCs, taken from culture after CMV antigen stimulation. The chain recombines TRBV6-5 with TRBJ2-1, with TRBD1 matching 7 bases. This sequence was found in a human donor in good health (CMV status not recorded). Some clones in this sample may be carry-over from other donors' samples. The CDR3 spells CASGKGQAYNEQFF. The DNA for the CDR3 is TGTGCCAGCGGGAAAGGACAGGCCTACAATGAGCAGTTCTTC.